This TCR beta chain comes out of a study of blood T cell repertoires in COVID-19 (dated by TCRdb to the early 2020s). Background for the entire study: The collaborator samples originated in the United States, Italy and Spain and spanned the acute and convalescent phases of COVID-19. The repertoires were made available in a free public database intended to serve as a resource for research on the immune response to SARS-CoV-2. Deeply sampled blood TCRbeta repertoires from subjects exposed to, actively infected with, or recovered from COVID-19 were included in the dataset. Nearly every sample came with metadata listing a de-identified subject ID, COVID-19 status, age in years and sex. The material from the prospective study consisted of cDNA or gDNA derived from T cells, B-cell-depleted T cells, or PBMCs. Where available, HLA class I and class II types were obtained from metadata supplied by the sample provider rather than from assay-based typing. The samples were drawn from the first 160 participants of the ongoing ImmuneRACE study and from under 1,500 subjects provided by 6 global collaborators. Overall study outcomes, separate from this receptor: How much clinical and demographic metadata was included differed by source and by participant, and the metadata was provided uncurated.

On this clone itself: Its recognized antigen is unknown. Within one base of it there is no much larger clone, and no base qualities were kept.

The CDR3 spans 15 residues, from the cysteine through the phenylalanine. Just CDR3 DNA is preserved here, 45 bases in frame from base 1. For CDR1 and CDR2, the germline V gene (reference sequence) lists LNHNV and YYDKDF. Trimming at the junction amounts to 0 bases on V and 4 bases on J, and the germline ends lie 11 bases apart. TCRbeta CDR3 regions were amplified from genomic DNA by means of the immunoSEQ Assay, a bias-controlled multiplex PCR. The authors' pipeline ran thus. Nucleated cell counts per sample were estimated from amplification of reference gene primers within the assay. To quantify the absolute abundance of each unique TCRbeta CDR3 rearrangement, sequence reads were collapsed and filtered. For each sample, productive Simpson clonality was calculated as the square root of Simpson's diversity index across productive rearrangements. This immuneACCESS table, as held by TCRdb, lists in-frame sequences with V and J called but not all clones. Of the missing ones, under half trace to an unresolved V gene in checked studies; the others have no known cause. V and J calls and clone size are copied from that table; D and trimming were computed from the DNA. The sample includes tens of thousands of clones, with less than 85% observed a single time. The ten largest clonotypes hold about 5.4% of the sample.

Each collaborating institution followed its own protocols to collect whole blood in K2EDTA tubes. For TCRbeta analysis, collaborators shipped samples as frozen whole blood, isolated PBMCs, or DNA extracted from either of those sample types. Sequencing was done on a sample of peripheral blood. The sequence was collected from a woman over 75 with active or convalescent COVID-19. The receptor chain draws on TRBV15 and TRBJ2-3; the best D guess is TRBD1, with 6 bases matching. The CDR3 protein: CATSRDQAGADTQYF. At the DNA level, the sequence is TGTGCCACCAGCAGAGATCAGGCAGGGGCAGATACGCAGTATTTT.